Reported below is one T cell receptor (beta chain). Reverse transcription of roughly 0.5 to 1 ug RNA was carried out with random hexamers. A single record per CDR3 protein comes from TCRdb applying MiXCR to the immunoSEQ multiplex PCR reads. Found here are about 190,000 distinct CDR3 sequences, more than 85% of them singletons; the top ten hold approximately 0.16%. This CDR3 contains 13 residues. CDR1 is KGHDR and CDR2 is SFDVKD in the germline V gene. Trimming cost V 4 bases and J 4 bases, with 9 bases left between them. The data stem from a study of CD8 T cells in Susac syndrome. The chain couples TRBV24-1 to TRBJ2-5; D is perhaps TRBD2 (5 bases). Sequencing input: CD8+ T cells from PBMCs. This TCR was recovered from a human donor with Susac syndrome. The CDR3: CATSDGITETQYF. The CDR3 DNA is TGTGCCACCAGTGACGGGATTACAGAGACCCAGTACTTC.